The clone carrying this T cell receptor beta chain was detected only a few times. A single record per CDR3 protein comes from TCRdb applying MiXCR to the RT-PCR reads. This table has under 550,000 distinct CDR3 sequences, roughly 7.9% appearing once. This entry belongs to a study of response to subunit inactivated influenza vaccine. The material was PBMCs from blood, obtained around 2 years after vaccination. This clonotype was obtained from a man between 50 and 75 years old who received an inactivated influenza vaccine.

The CDR3 is CATSDSGGGGSSYNEQFF. In DNA, the CDR3 is TGTGCCACCAGTGATTCAGGAGGCGGGGGAAGCTCCTACAATGAGCAGTTCTTC. The rearrangement links TRBV24-1 to TRBJ2-1; 7 nucleotides line up with TRBD2. Unmatched junction bases numbered 9, after V lost 2 bases and J lost 0 bases. The CDR3 length is 18 residues. Germline V gene data show CDR1 as KGHDR and CDR2 as SFDVKD.